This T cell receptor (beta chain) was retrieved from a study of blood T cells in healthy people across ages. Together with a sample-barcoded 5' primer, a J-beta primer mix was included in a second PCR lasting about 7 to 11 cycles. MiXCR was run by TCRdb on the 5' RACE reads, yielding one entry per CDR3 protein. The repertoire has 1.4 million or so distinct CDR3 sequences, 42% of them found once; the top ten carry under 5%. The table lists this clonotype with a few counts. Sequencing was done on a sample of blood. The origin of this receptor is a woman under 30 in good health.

CDR3 sequence reads: CASSQDGGSFGYTF. CDR3 DNA: TGCGCCAGCAGCCAAGACGGGGGGTCGTTTGGCTACACCTTC. The chain is built from TRBV4-3 and TRBJ1-2; possible D gene TRBD1, 5 bases. V dropped 0 bases and J dropped 7 bases, with 12 bases sitting between them. CDR1 is LGHNA and CDR2 is YSLEER in the germline V gene. The CDR3 consists of 14 residues.